Listed here are 17 T cell receptor beta chains from one sample, sequenced in a study of cytomegalovirus exposure and HLA in healthy donors. The primer mix had 60 Vbeta and 13 Jbeta primers. Using immunoSEQ multiplex PCR, the repertoire was profiled, and TCRdb retains in-frame clones only, with some absent. The repertoire consists of 100,000 to 150,000 clones, with 80% to 90% occurring once and the leading ten covering around 0.99%. Material for sequencing was PBMCs. These receptor sequences come from a woman aged 30 to 39 in good health and CMV-seronegative.

The chain combines TRBV5-5 with TRBJ2-7; 10 bases match TRBD2. Germline CDR1 is SGHKS and CDR2 is YYEKEE (reference sequence). The ends lost 4 bases at V and 3 bases at J; junction bases unmatched: 10. CDR3 length equals 16 residues. This CDR3 is CASSTRAGGKFYEQYF. Written as DNA, the CDR3 is TGTGCCAGCAGCACCCGAGCGGGAGGGAAGTTCTACGAGCAGTACTTC. Together with reference TRBV5-5 and TRBJ2-7, the CDR3 gives the full variable domain: DAGVTQSPTHLIKTRGQQVTLRCSPISGHKSVSWYQQVLGQGPQFIFQYYEKEERGRGNFPDRFSARQFPNYSSELNVNALLLGDSALYLCASSTRAGGKFYEQYFGPGTRLTVT.

The rearrangement uses TRBV7-9 and TRBJ2-1; 7 nucleotides agree with TRBD2. This CDR3 contains 16 residues. Germline loops: CDR1 SEHNR, CDR2 FQNEAQ (reference sequence). The ends lost 0 bases at V and 0 bases at J; junction bases unmatched: 2. CDR3 amino acids: CASSLAPSGSYNEQFF. The DNA for the CDR3 is TGTGCCAGCAGCTTAGCCCCTAGCGGCTCCTACAATGAGCAGTTCTTC.

The chain has TRBV7-9 and TRBJ2-5; D unresolved. The CDR3 length is 11 residues. Trimming left V 3 bases short and J 3 bases short, with 2 bases between. The germline gives CDR1 SEHNR, CDR2 FQNEAQ (reference sequence). Written as DNA, the CDR3 is TGTGCCAGCAGCTTCAAAGAGACCCAGTACTTC. As protein: CASSFKETQYF.

The gene calls are TRBV19 and TRBJ2-5; TRBD1 is a possible D gene (6 bases). The DNA end is a closer match to TRBJ2-7, so the J assignment may be wrong. This CDR3 region has 13 residues. CDR1 LNHDA and CDR2 SQIVND come from the germline V gene (reference sequence). The CDR3 region has the DNA TGTGCCAGCAAGCAGGGGAACTACAACGAGCAGTACTTC. It translates to CASKQGNYNEQYF.

This sequence joins TRBV10-2 and TRBJ1-4, with 9 bases that match TRBD1. This CDR3 has 15 amino acids. V lost 6 bases and J lost 5; bases outside the gene matches: 7. Germline V gene sequence: CDR1 WSHSY, CDR2 SAAADI. This CDR3 is CASSPDRGRNEKLFF. CDR3 DNA: TGCGCCAGCAGCCCGGACAGGGGCCGGAATGAAAAACTGTTTTTT.

This clone was seen only a few times. The rearrangement uses TRBV12-5 and TRBJ1-2, with D perhaps matching TRBD1 (5 bases). The germline gives CDR1 LGHNT, CDR2 FRNRAP. The CDR3 runs 13 residues. V was cut by 3 bases and J by 5 bases, with 10 bases left in between. The CDR3 is CASGFDGGYGYTF. The CDR3 DNA is TGTGCTAGTGGTTTTGACGGGGGTTATGGCTACACCTTC.

The CDR3 is CASGSGGEQYF. The CDR3 bases are TGTGCCAGCGGCTCCGGGGGGGAGCAGTACTTC. The chain is built from TRBV6-6 and TRBJ2-7; TRBD2 matches 7 bases. This CDR3 is 11 amino acids long. The V gene end was trimmed by 8 bases and the J gene end by 7 bases; junction bases not matched to a gene: 5. In germline, CDR1 is MNHNY, CDR2 SVGAGI (reference sequence).

The rearrangement links TRBV14 to TRBJ1-3; D might be TRBD1 (5 bases). This CDR3 has 17 amino acids. V lost 4 bases, J lost 0 bases, and 16 bases lay in between. Germline lookup yields CDR1 SGHDN and CDR2 FVKESK. The CDR3 sequence is CASSPRQNRASGNTIYF. DNA of the CDR3: TGTGCCAGCAGCCCCCGACAGAACCGTGCCTCTGGAAACACCATATATTTT.

The CDR3 DNA sequence: TGTGCCAGCAGCTTAGTGGCGGTGGATCAGCCCCAGCATTTT. It encodes CASSLVAVDQPQHF. V and J are TRBV7-2 and TRBJ1-5; D is unclear. The CDR3 runs 14 residues. Per the germline V gene, CDR1 is SGHTA and CDR2 is FQGNSA. V was trimmed by 1 base and J by 5 bases, leaving 9 bases between them.

This clone was seen a few times. The sample carries other DNA sequences with the same CDR3. This chain links TRBV5-1 with TRBJ1-4; tentative D call: TRBD1 (5 bases). This CDR3 is built from 16 residues. Germline V gene data show CDR1 as SGHRS and CDR2 as YFSETQ. Trimming took off 0 bases at V and 0 bases at J, with 9 bases between the two ends. CDR3 region: CASSLGGLATNEKLFF. The CDR3 nucleotides are TGCGCCAGCAGCTTGGGGGGACTAGCAACTAATGAAAAACTGTTTTTT.

The rearrangement uses TRBV29-1 and TRBJ2-1, with D maybe TRBD1 (6 bases). Trimming shortened V by 7 bases and J by 2 bases, and 18 bases separated the two germline ends. This CDR3 is 15 amino acids long. In germline, CDR1 is SQVTM, CDR2 ANQGSEA. For the CDR3, the DNA is TGCAGCGCTTTTTCGGGACAACAAACCTACAATGAGCAGTTCTTC. It encodes CSAFSGQQTYNEQFF.

The chain couples TRBV11-3 to TRBJ2-3; 7 nucleotides line up with TRBD2. CDR3 length equals 17 residues. Trimming at V came to 3 bases and at J to 2 bases, leaving 11 bases not matched to a gene. Germline V gene lookup returns CDR1 SGHNT and CDR2 YENEEA. The chain's CDR3 is CASSLGDRLASTDTQYF. DNA for the CDR3: TGTGCCAGCAGCTTGGGGGATAGACTAGCTTCCACAGATACGCAGTATTTT.

CDR3 sequence (DNA): TGTGCCAGTAGCGCTCCCAGACAGGGGAACACTGAAGCTTTCTTT. Residues: CASSAPRQGNTEAFF. This sequence joins TRBV19 and TRBJ1-1; 7 bases fit TRBD1. V dropped 6 bases and J dropped 1; count of bases not matched to a gene: 8. Germline V gene lookup returns CDR1 LNHDA and CDR2 SQIVND (reference sequence). The CDR3 length is 15 residues.

This clone was picked up a small number of times. The chain recombines TRBV19 with TRBJ1-5, with 9 nucleotides matching TRBD1. Trimming took 5 bases from V and 2 from J; bases not matched to a gene: 7. Germline V gene lookup returns CDR1 LNHDA and CDR2 SQIVND (reference sequence). The CDR3 extends over 16 amino acids. CDR3 DNA: TGTGCCAGTAGTGAAACAGGGGGCTCCGGCAATCAGCCCCAGCATTTT. Protein: CASSETGGSGNQPQHF.

The chain carries TRBV29-1 and TRBJ1-1, with 7 bases matching TRBD1. Germline CDR1 reads SQVTM; CDR2 reads ANQGSEA. J lost 6 bases, V lost 7 bases, and 8 bases had no gene match. The CDR3 runs to 12 residues. The CDR3 DNA sequence: TGCAGCGGCAGCGACAGGGTCGCTGAAGCTTTCTTT. Translation gives CSGSDRVAEAFF.

The V gene is TRBV19, the J gene TRBJ2-5; 11 bases are shared with TRBD1. CDR3 length: 15 amino acids. V was pared by 4 bases and J by 3 bases, with 4 bases of the junction left unmatched. Germline V gene sequence: CDR1 LNHDA, CDR2 SQIVND (reference sequence). This chain's CDR3 is CASSNTGQGEETQYF. CDR3 in DNA: TGTGCCAGTAGTAACACGGGACAGGGGGAAGAGACCCAGTACTTC.

The chain employs TRBV21-1 and TRBJ2-6; TRBD1 was called by the table and not checked on the DNA. TRBV21-1 is a pseudogene. CDR3 length equals 19 residues. For the CDR3, the DNA is TGTGCCAGCAGCAAGAAAGGGGACAGACCCGACCCTGGGGCCAACGTCCTGACTTTC. Its translation: CASSKKGDRPDPGANVLTF.